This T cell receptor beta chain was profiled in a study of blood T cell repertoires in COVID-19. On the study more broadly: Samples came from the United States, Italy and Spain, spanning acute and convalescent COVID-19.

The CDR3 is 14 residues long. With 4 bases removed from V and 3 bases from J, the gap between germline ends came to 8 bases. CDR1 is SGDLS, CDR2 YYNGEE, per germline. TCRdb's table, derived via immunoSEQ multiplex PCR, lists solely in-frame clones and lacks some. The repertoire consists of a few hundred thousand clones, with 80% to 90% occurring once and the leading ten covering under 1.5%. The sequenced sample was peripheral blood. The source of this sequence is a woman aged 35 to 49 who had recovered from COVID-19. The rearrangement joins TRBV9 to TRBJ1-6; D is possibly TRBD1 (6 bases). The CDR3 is CASSSGDYNSPLHF. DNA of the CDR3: TGTGCCAGCAGCTCAGGGGACTATAATTCACCCCTCCACTTT.